Presented here are 13 T cell receptor beta chains from one specimen sequenced in a study of cytomegalovirus exposure and HLA in healthy donors. TCRdb's table, derived via immunoSEQ multiplex PCR, lists solely in-frame clones and lacks some. The sample includes about 300,000 clones, 85% to 90% of them seen just once. Material: PBMCs. The receptors originated from a woman aged 18-29 years in good health and CMV-seronegative.

This chain joins TRBV11-1 and TRBJ2-1, with a tentative D call TRBD2 (5 bases). This CDR3 spans 16 amino acids. The germline V and J ends were trimmed by 4 bases and 1 base, with 14 bases remaining between them. The germline V gene encodes CDR1 SGHAT and CDR2 FQDESV (reference sequence). CDR3 sequence: CASSYTGLRSYNEQFF. CDR3 coding DNA: TGTGCCAGCAGCTATACGGGATTACGATCCTACAATGAGCAGTTCTTC.

This sequence joins TRBV4-3 and TRBJ2-7, with D maybe TRBD1 (6 bases). V was shortened by 0 bases and J by 3 bases, with 9 bases between the two germline ends. The CDR3 is made up of 14 amino acids. Germline V gives CDR1 LGHNA, CDR2 YSLEER. The CDR3 DNA reads TGCGCCAGCAGCCAAGATCCGACAGGCTACGAGCAGTACTTC. Translating gives CASSQDPTGYEQYF.

The chain recombines TRBV7-2 with TRBJ1-2; TRBD1 agrees at 11 bases. V dropped 5 bases and J dropped 4; count of bases not matched to a gene: 6. Germline V CDR1 and CDR2: SGHTA, FQGNSA. The CDR3 has 15 amino acids. The CDR3 nucleotides are TGTGCCAGCAGCACCCGGGACAGGGGGTTCTATGGCTACACCTTC. It specifies CASSTRDRGFYGYTF.

The rearrangement uses TRBV7-9 and TRBJ1-3, with 11 bases identical to TRBD1. CDR3 length equals 16 residues. The germline gives CDR1 SEHNR, CDR2 FQNEAQ (reference sequence). J lost 4 bases, V lost 5 bases, and 7 bases had no gene match. CDR3 sequence (DNA): TGTGCCAGCAGCCAAGGGGACAGGGGGTACGGAAACACCATATATTTT. It encodes CASSQGDRGYGNTIYF.

The CDR3 DNA reads TGCGCCAGCCGGGACAGGGGCTACGAGCAGTACTTC. Translation gives CASRDRGYEQYF. V gene TRBV5-1 combines with J gene TRBJ2-7, with 10 bases aligning to TRBD1. Germline V gene data show CDR1 as SGHRS and CDR2 as YFSETQ. This CDR3 spans 12 amino acids. The V and J ends lost 7 bases and 3 bases, in that order; junction bases with no gene match: 1.

This chain joins TRBV27 and TRBJ2-2, with D possibly being TRBD1 (6 bases). Germline CDR1 is MNHEY and CDR2 is SMNVEV (reference sequence). Trimming stripped 5 bases from V and 11 bases from J, with 24 bases between. The CDR3 is 16 residues long. The CDR3 here is CASSPRTVTLGEELFF. In DNA form, the CDR3 reads TGTGCCAGCAGTCCCCGGACAGTAACCTTGGGGGAAGAGCTGTTTTTT.

The rearrangement joins TRBV28 to TRBJ2-3; TRBD2 aligns across 9 bases. The CDR3 sequence is 16 residues long. Germline V gene data show CDR1 as MDHEN and CDR2 as SYDVKM. The ends lost 7 bases at V and 4 bases at J; junction bases unmatched: 12. The CDR3 nucleotides are TGTGCCAGCACTGGGCGGGAGGGGTTTAAAGCAGATACGCAGTATTTT. It yields the protein CASTGREGFKADTQYF.

J is TRBJ1-5 and V is TRBV11-2; D is perhaps TRBD1 (5 bases). Trimming removed 1 base from V and 5 bases from J, with 12 bases in between. The CDR3 runs 15 residues. Germline V gives CDR1 SGHAT, CDR2 FQNNGV. Written as DNA, the CDR3 is TGTGCCAGCAGCTTAGGGTTTACAGGCCATCAGCCCCAGCATTTT. It codes for CASSLGFTGHQPQHF.

As for this clone: The junction shows a germline mismatch at one end, possibly a read error. V and J are TRBV15 and TRBJ1-5; D may be TRBD1 (5 bases). The CDR3 extends over 12 amino acids. Germline assignment: CDR1 LNHNV and CDR2 YYDKDF (reference sequence). The CDR3 loop reads CATSRDGWGESF. The CDR3 nucleotides read TGTGCCACCAGCAGAGATGGTTGGGGGGAATCTTTT.

V gene TRBV27 combines with J gene TRBJ2-3, with TRBD2 matching 7 bases. Looked up from germline, CDR1 is MNHEY and CDR2 is SMNVEV (reference sequence). Trimming at V came to 2 bases and at J to 4 bases, leaving 3 bases not matched to a gene. The CDR3 length is 14 residues. The CDR3, as DNA: TGTGCCAGCAGTTTAGCGGGAGAGGCAGATACGCAGTATTTT. This encodes CASSLAGEADTQYF.

In this sample, this clone turned up a few times. The chain is built from TRBV9 and TRBJ2-5; D is unresolved. V shed 0 bases and J shed 2 bases, with 5 bases lying between them. CDR1 is SGDLS, CDR2 YYNGEE, per germline. The CDR3 consists of 13 residues. This CDR3 reads CASSVAGQETQYF. Written as DNA, the CDR3 is TGTGCCAGCAGCGTAGCCGGGCAAGAGACCCAGTACTTC.

The chain is built from TRBV2 and TRBJ2-5; TRBD2 is a possible D gene (5 bases). The germline V gene encodes CDR1 SNHLY and CDR2 FYNNEI. V was clipped by 8 bases and J by 3 bases, with 10 bases between them. The CDR3 totals 12 residues. CDR3 loop: CASPGSKETQYF. CDR3 DNA sequence: TGTGCCAGCCCTGGGAGTAAAGAGACCCAGTACTTC.

V and J are TRBV18 and TRBJ2-7, with D possibly TRBD2 on 6 matching bases. This CDR3 is 15 amino acids long. The germline V gene has CDR1 KGHSH and CDR2 LQKENI. V shed 3 bases and J shed 6 bases, with 18 bases lying between them. The CDR3 DNA reads as TGTGCCAGCTCACCCGTCGGGACTCCCGCCGGCGAGCAGTACTTC. Protein: CASSPVGTPAGEQYF.